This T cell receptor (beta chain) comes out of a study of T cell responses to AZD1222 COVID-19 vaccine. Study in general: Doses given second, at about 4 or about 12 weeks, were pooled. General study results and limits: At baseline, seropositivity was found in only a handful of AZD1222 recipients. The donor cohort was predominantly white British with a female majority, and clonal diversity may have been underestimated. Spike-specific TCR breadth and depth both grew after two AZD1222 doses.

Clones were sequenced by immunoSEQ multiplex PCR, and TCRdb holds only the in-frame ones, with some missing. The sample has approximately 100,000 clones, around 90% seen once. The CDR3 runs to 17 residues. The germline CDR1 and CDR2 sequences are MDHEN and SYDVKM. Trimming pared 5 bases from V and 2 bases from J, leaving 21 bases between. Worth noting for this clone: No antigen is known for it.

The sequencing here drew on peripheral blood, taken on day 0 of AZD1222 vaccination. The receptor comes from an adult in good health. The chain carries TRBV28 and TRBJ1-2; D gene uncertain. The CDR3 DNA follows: TGTGCCAGCAGTCGTGGTCGGGCGTCCCCGATAAACTATGGCTACACCTTC. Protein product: CASSRGRASPINYGYTF.